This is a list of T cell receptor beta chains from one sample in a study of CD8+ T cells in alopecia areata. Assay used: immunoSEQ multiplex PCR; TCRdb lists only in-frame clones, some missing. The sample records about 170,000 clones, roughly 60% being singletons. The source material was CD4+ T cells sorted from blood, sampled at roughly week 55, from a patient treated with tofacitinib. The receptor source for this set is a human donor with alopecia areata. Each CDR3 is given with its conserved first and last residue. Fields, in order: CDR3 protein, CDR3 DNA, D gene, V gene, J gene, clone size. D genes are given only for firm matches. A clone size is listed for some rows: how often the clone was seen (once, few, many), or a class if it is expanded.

CDR3: CASSPRTAPTNEKLFF; DNA: TGTGCCAGCAGCCCCCGGACAGCACCAACTAATGAAAAACTGTTTTTT; D: .; V: TRBV7-6; J: TRBJ1-4; size: .
CDR3: CASNSPPGPYEQYF; DNA: TGTGCCAGCAACTCCCCCCCCGGTCCCTACGAGCAGTACTTC; D: .; V: TRBV6-5; J: TRBJ2-7; size: .
CDR3: CASSLPEGRGTQYF; DNA: TGTGCCAGCAGCTTGCCCGAAGGTAGGGGCACGCAGTATTTT; D: .; V: TRBV5-4; J: TRBJ2-3; size: .
CDR3: CAWSMGRGNTEAFF; DNA: TGTGCCTGGAGTATGGGCAGGGGGAACACTGAAGCTTTCTTT; D: .; V: TRBV30; J: TRBJ1-1; size: .
CDR3: CSANAGLAGTDTQYF; DNA: TGCAGCGCTAATGCGGGCCTAGCGGGGACAGATACGCAGTATTTT; D: TRBD2; V: TRBV29-1; J: TRBJ2-3; size: .
CDR3: CAWGTGLAAGTQYF; DNA: TGTGCCTGGGGAACGGGACTAGCCGCGGGGACCCAGTACTTC; D: TRBD2; V: TRBV30; J: TRBJ2-5; size: .
CDR3: CASSPPGPNSYEQYF; DNA: TGCGCCAGCAGCCCCCCGGGGCCCAATTCCTACGAGCAGTACTTC; D: .; V: TRBV4-1; J: TRBJ2-7; size: .
CDR3: CSASGRYYEQYF; DNA: TGCAGCGCCTCGGGACGTTACTACGAGCAGTACTTC; D: .; V: TRBV29-1; J: TRBJ2-7; size: once
CDR3: CASSFSNTEAFF; DNA: TGTGCCAGCAGCTTTTCTAACACTGAAGCTTTCTTT; D: .; V: TRBV7-2; J: TRBJ1-1; size: .
CDR3: CASSLQHNTEAFF; DNA: TGTGCCAGCAGCTTACAACATAACACTGAAGCTTTCTTT; D: .; V: TRBV7-2; J: TRBJ1-1; size: .
CDR3: CASSLGHRGGGYTF; DNA: TGTGCCAGCAGCTTAGGGCACAGGGGTGGTGGCTACACCTTC; D: TRBD1; V: TRBV7-2; J: TRBJ1-2; size: once
CDR3: CASREPGQALYEQCF; DNA: TGTGCCAGCAGGGAACCGGGACAGGCCCTCTACGAGCAGTGCTTC; D: TRBD1; V: TRBV6-1; J: TRBJ2-7; size: .
CDR3: CASSGQGNNSPLHF; DNA: TGTGCCAGCAGCGGGCAGGGTAACAATTCACCCCTCCACTTT; D: .; V: TRBV9; J: TRBJ1-6; size: .
CDR3: CASSVKGDTEAFF; DNA: TGTGCCAGCAGCGTGAAAGGGGACACTGAAGCTTTCTTT; D: .; V: TRBV9; J: TRBJ1-1; size: .
CDR3: CASSDLTGGRGSPLHF; DNA: TGTGCCAGCAGCGACCTAACGGGGGGCCGGGGTTCACCCCTCCACTTT; D: .; V: TRBV27; J: TRBJ1-6; size: .
CDR3: CASSQEVELSYNEQFF; DNA: TGTGCCAGCAGCCAAGAGGTCGAGTTATCCTACAATGAGCAGTTCTTC; D: .; V: TRBV4-2; J: TRBJ2-1; size: .
CDR3: CASKSGAAYEQYF; DNA: TGTGCCAGTAAGAGCGGGGCCGCCTACGAGCAGTACTTC; D: TRBD2; V: TRBV19; J: TRBJ2-7; size: few
CDR3: CASSLAREETQYF; DNA: TGTGCCAGCAGCTTAGCGCGGGAGGAGACCCAGTACTTC; D: TRBD2; V: TRBV7-6; J: TRBJ2-5; size: .
CDR3: CASSPTGGPQGEQYF; DNA: TGTGCCAGCTCCCCAACTGGGGGGCCTCAGGGAGAGCAGTACTTC; D: .; V: TRBV18; J: TRBJ2-7; size: once
CDR3: CASSFDRGYTGELFF; DNA: TGTGCCAGCAGCTTCGACAGGGGTTATACCGGGGAGCTGTTTTTT; D: TRBD1; V: TRBV5-4; J: TRBJ2-2; size: .
CDR3: CASSYLHRGSEQYF; DNA: TGTGCCAGCAGTTACTTACACAGGGGGAGCGAGCAGTACTTC; D: TRBD1; V: TRBV6-5; J: TRBJ2-7; size: .
CDR3: CASNLDAFSPLHF; DNA: TGTGCCAGCAATCTCGACGCCTTTTCACCCCTCCACTTT; D: .; V: TRBV27; J: TRBJ1-6; size: .
CDR3: CASSLDGVPSYNEQFF; DNA: TGTGCCAGCAGCTTAGATGGGGTACCCTCCTACAATGAGCAGTTCTTC; D: .; V: TRBV7-6; J: TRBJ2-1; size: .
CDR3: CASSLYVAEQFF; DNA: TGTGCCAGCAGCTTGTACGTAGCTGAGCAGTTCTTC; D: .; V: TRBV7-2; J: TRBJ2-1; size: few
CDR3: CSALPGLARDEQYF; DNA: TGCAGCGCCCTGCCGGGACTAGCTCGGGACGAGCAGTACTTC; D: TRBD2; V: TRBV29-1; J: TRBJ2-7; size: .
CDR3: CASSLDRTIQETQYF; DNA: TGTGCCAGCAGCCTCGACAGAACGATACAAGAGACCCAGTACTTC; D: .; V: TRBV7-9; J: TRBJ2-5; size: .
CDR3: CASSLDQGTDTQYF; DNA: TGTGCCAGCAGCTTGGATCAGGGTACAGATACGCAGTATTTT; D: .; V: TRBV5-6; J: TRBJ2-3; size: .
CDR3: CASSLVGEDTQYF; DNA: TGTGCCAGCAGCTTGGTCGGGGAGGATACGCAGTATTTT; D: .; V: TRBV5-6; J: TRBJ2-3; size: few
CDR3: CAIRAVPGDEQYF; DNA: TGTGCCATCAGGGCGGTCCCGGGAGACGAGCAGTACTTC; D: .; V: TRBV10-3; J: TRBJ2-7; size: .
CDR3: CASSLSGQGAGTEAFF; DNA: TGCGCCAGCAGCTTGTCGGGACAGGGGGCTGGCACTGAAGCTTTCTTT; D: TRBD1; V: TRBV5-1; J: TRBJ1-1; size: .
CDR3: CASSEYRVYSNQPQHF; DNA: TGTGCCAGCAGTGAGTATCGGGTTTATAGCAATCAGCCCCAGCATTTT; D: .; V: TRBV2; J: TRBJ1-5; size: .
CDR3: CASGTAATNEKLFF; DNA: TGCGCCAGCGGGACGGCCGCAACTAATGAAAAACTGTTTTTT; D: .; V: TRBV4-1; J: TRBJ1-4; size: once
CDR3: CASGGAGEQYF; DNA: TGTGCCAGCGGGGGCGCGGGGGAGCAGTACTTC; D: .; V: TRBV7-9; J: TRBJ2-7; size: few
CDR3: CASSTRGGRETQYF; DNA: TGTGCCAGCAGCACCCGGGGGGGCCGGGAGACCCAGTACTTC; D: TRBD2; V: TRBV7-9; J: TRBJ2-5; size: few
CDR3: CASSQIAGAGYNEQFF; DNA: TGTGCCAGCAGCCAAATAGCGGGGGCTGGTTACAATGAGCAGTTCTTC; D: TRBD2; V: TRBV4-2; J: TRBJ2-1; size: .
CDR3: CASSLRGADTEAFF; DNA: TGTGCCAGCAGTTTAAGGGGGGCGGACACTGAAGCTTTCTTT; D: .; V: TRBV27; J: TRBJ1-1; size: .